What follows are 28 T cell receptor beta chains derived from one specimen sequenced in a study of cytomegalovirus exposure and HLA in healthy donors. With 60 Vbeta and 13 Jbeta primers, the PCR was carried out. Libraries were prepared by immunoSEQ multiplex PCR; TCRdb keeps only in-frame clonotypes and omits some of them. This sample has tens of thousands of clones, with about 50% found just once. The sequenced sample was PBMCs. The source of these receptors is a human donor in good health.

V and J are TRBV25-1 and TRBJ1-2, with D unresolved. V shed 6 bases and J shed 8 bases, with 16 bases lying between them. The length of the CDR3 is 13 residues. Germline loops: CDR1 MGHDK, CDR2 SYGVNS. CDR3 coding DNA: TGTGCCAGCAGAGCCGGGATTCTCTTGGGCTACACCTTC. Translation: CASRAGILLGYTF.

The chain joins TRBV5-4 to TRBJ2-7; D possibly corresponds to TRBD1 (6 bases). The V and J ends lost 4 bases and 5 bases respectively, with 16 bases between them. Germline CDR1 is SGHNT and CDR2 is YYREEE (reference sequence). The CDR3 extends over 14 amino acids. The CDR3: CASSTVGARDEQYF. The CDR3 coding sequence is TGTGCCAGCAGCACCGTGGGGGCTAGAGACGAGCAGTACTTC.

This chain uses TRBV14 with TRBJ2-7; 9 bases align to TRBD2. Trimming cost V 4 bases and J 1 base; bases outside gene matches: 5. The CDR3 sequence is 15 residues long. The germline V gene has CDR1 SGHDN and CDR2 FVKESK. The DNA of the CDR3 is TGTGCCAGCAGCCTTAGCGGGAGTCTTTCCTACGAGCAGTACTTC. It specifies CASSLSGSLSYEQYF.

This sequence joins TRBV18 and TRBJ1-6, with D possibly being TRBD1 (5 bases). With 3 bases removed from V and 6 bases from J, the gap between germline ends came to 12 bases. The CDR3 loop spans 15 amino acids. In germline, CDR1 is KGHSH, CDR2 LQKENI. The CDR3 sequence: CASSPPSRANSPLHF. The CDR3 coding sequence is TGTGCCAGCTCACCCCCGAGCAGGGCTAATTCACCCCTCCACTTT. The full variable domain, rest sourced from reference TRBV18 and TRBJ1-6, is NAGVMQNPRHLVRRRGQEARLRCSPMKGHSHVYWYRQLPEEGLKFMVYLQKENIIDESGMPKERFSAEFPKEGPSILRIQQVVRGDSAAYFCASSPPSRANSPLHFGNGTRLTVT.

This rearrangement joins TRBV9 to TRBJ2-5, with D possibly TRBD1 on 6 matching bases. CDR1 SGDLS and CDR2 YYNGEE come from the germline V gene. The CDR3 totals 15 residues. V gave up 3 bases and J gave up 1 base, with 13 bases separating them. Here the CDR3 reads CASSARGVLQETQYF. The CDR3 bases are TGTGCCAGCAGCGCCAGGGGTGTCCTCCAAGAGACCCAGTACTTC.

The chain joins TRBV15 to TRBJ2-5, with 7 bases matching TRBD2. There are 14 residues in the CDR3. CDR1 and CDR2 (germline): LNHNV, YYDKDF (reference sequence). With V trimmed by 8 bases and J by 3 bases, 9 bases remained unmatched. The CDR3: CATQPRGVKETQYF. DNA of the CDR3: TGTGCCACCCAGCCTCGGGGGGTAAAAGAGACCCAGTACTTC. The variable domain in full, completed from reference TRBV15 and TRBJ2-5, reads DAMVIQNPRYQVTQFGKPVTLSCSQTLNHNVMYWYQQKSSQAPKLLFHYYDKDFNNEADTPDNFQSRRPNTSFCFLDIRSPGLGDTAMYLCATQPRGVKETQYFGPGTRLLVL.

The CDR3 coding sequence is TGTGCCAGTAGGGACAGGGTGGGCGAGCAGTACTTC. Its translation is CASRDRVGEQYF. The rearrangement joins TRBV19 to TRBJ2-7; 8 bases agree with TRBD1. The length of the CDR3 is 12 residues. V was pared by 6 bases and J by 6 bases, with 4 bases of the junction left unmatched. In germline, CDR1 is LNHDA, CDR2 SQIVND (reference sequence).

The chain uses TRBV9 and TRBJ2-2, with 12 positions matching TRBD2. The CDR3 runs to 20 residues. CDR1 and CDR2 from the germline V gene are SGDLS and YYNGEE. Trimming took 4 bases from V and 4 from J; bases not matched to a gene: 17. CDR3 loop: CASSPRPGTSGPSGTGELFF. As DNA, the CDR3 is TGTGCCAGCAGCCCTCGTCCCGGGACTAGCGGGCCTTCCGGCACCGGGGAGCTGTTTTTT.

The J gene is TRBJ1-2, the V gene TRBV4-2; D uncertain. This CDR3 is built from 14 residues. Germline loops: CDR1 LGHNA, CDR2 YNFKEQ. The V and J ends lost 1 base and 3 bases respectively, with 9 bases between them. CDR3 DNA sequence: TGTGCCAGCAGCCAAGGTGTGGCACACTATGGCTACACCTTC. Its protein is CASSQGVAHYGYTF.

The chain employs TRBV28 and TRBJ1-2; 7 nucleotides align to TRBD1. V trimming: 6 bases; J trimming: 4 bases; junction bases outside the gene matches: 2. Germline V lookup: CDR1 MDHEN, CDR2 SYDVKM. This CDR3 spans 12 amino acids. CDR3 sequence reads: CASRQGPYGYTF. Written as DNA, the CDR3 is TGTGCCAGCAGACAGGGGCCCTATGGCTACACCTTC.

This clone was detected only a few times. The rearrangement links TRBV5-4 to TRBJ2-5, with D possibly being TRBD2 (5 bases). Germline V gives CDR1 SGHNT, CDR2 YYREEE (reference sequence). The CDR3 covers 14 residues. Trimming removed 3 bases from V and 2 bases from J, with 11 bases in between. The CDR3 DNA reads as TGTGCCAGCAGCTCAGCCTGGAGGCAAGAGACCCAGTACTTC. Protein product: CASSSAWRQETQYF.

The rearrangement uses TRBV13 and TRBJ2-1; 12 nucleotides line up with TRBD1. Germline trimming cut 3 bases from V and 9 bases from J; bases unmatched to any gene: 9. The CDR3 is 16 amino acids. CDR1 PRHDT and CDR2 FYEKMQ come from the germline V gene (reference sequence). The CDR3 DNA reads TGTGCCAGCAGCTTTTACCGGGACAGGGGGCTCGGTGAGCAGTTCTTC. Its translation: CASSFYRDRGLGEQFF.

The CDR3 here is CASSLKTDYNSPLHF. CDR3 bases: TGTGCCAGCAGTTTAAAGACTGATTATAATTCACCCCTCCACTTT. The gene calls are TRBV6-5 and TRBJ1-6; no reliable D call. The CDR3 consists of 15 residues. The germline CDR1 and CDR2 sequences are MNHEY and SVGAGI. Trimming removed 4 bases from V and 4 bases from J, with 11 bases in between.

The genes are TRBV5-1 and TRBJ2-5; tentatively, D is TRBD1 (5 bases). V lost 0 bases and J lost 9, with 21 bases in between. This CDR3 has 16 amino acids. CDR1 is SGHRS and CDR2 is YFSETQ in the germline V gene. The CDR3 sequence is CASSLVVVAGARAQYF. The CDR3 region has the DNA TGCGCCAGCAGCTTGGTGGTTGTAGCTGGGGCCCGGGCCCAGTACTTC.

This clone was recorded a few times. The chain couples TRBV21-1 to TRBJ2-7; the table calls TRBD1, which could not be checked here. TRBV21-1 is annotated as a pseudogene. The CDR3 runs 19 residues. The CDR3 sequence is CASSKAWDRGILSPYEQYF. For the CDR3, the DNA is TGTGCCAGCAGCAAAGCATGGGACAGGGGGATATTGAGCCCCTACGAGCAGTACTTC.

The CDR3: CASSPHRTGANYGYTF. The CDR3 bases are TGTGCCAGCAGTCCCCATAGGACAGGCGCCAACTATGGCTACACCTTC. This chain uses TRBV7-2 with TRBJ1-2, with 7 bases matching TRBD1. V was clipped by 6 bases and J by 2 bases; unmatched bases: 12. CDR3 length: 16 amino acids. Looked up from germline, CDR1 is SGHTA and CDR2 is FQGNSA.

CDR3 coding DNA: TGTGCCAGCAGCCTCGCCCGGGGGGAGGGGACTAACAATGAGCAGTTCTTC. This codes for CASSLARGEGTNNEQFF. The genes are TRBV14 and TRBJ2-1; 7 nucleotides line up with TRBD2. Trimming cost V 4 bases and J 5 bases; bases outside gene matches: 14. CDR3 length: 17 residues. Germline lookup yields CDR1 SGHDN and CDR2 FVKESK.

The gene calls are TRBV7-2 and TRBJ2-3; weak D call: TRBD2 (6 bases). Trimming removed 1 base at V and 2 bases at J, with 16 bases between. CDR3 length equals 17 residues. Germline lookup yields CDR1 SGHTA and CDR2 FQGNSA. CDR3 region: CASSLGPAGITTDTQYF. CDR3 nucleotides: TGTGCCAGCAGCTTAGGGCCCGCGGGGATCACCACAGATACGCAGTATTTT.

The chain combines TRBV6-5 with TRBJ2-7; TRBD2 matches 10 bases. This CDR3 is built from 15 residues. Trimming removed 6 bases from V and 7 bases from J; junction bases left unmatched: 12. Germline V gene sequence: CDR1 MNHEY, CDR2 SVGAGI. DNA for the CDR3: TGTGCCAGCAGCTCCGAGCCGGGACTAGCGAGGGAGCAGTACTTC. It specifies CASSSEPGLAREQYF.

This clone was seen only a few times. The CDR3 DNA follows: TGTGCCAGCAGCCGGCCCGACAGCTCTGGAAACACCATATATTTT. Amino acids: CASSRPDSSGNTIYF. V and J are TRBV5-6 and TRBJ1-3, with a possible D match to TRBD1 (5 bases). Per germline, CDR1 SGHDT and CDR2 YYEEEE. The CDR3 has 15 amino acids. Trimming took off 4 bases at V and 0 bases at J, with 11 bases between the two ends.

The rearrangement joins TRBV18 to TRBJ1-1; no clear D. The CDR3 sequence is 14 residues long. The V gene's germline CDR1 is KGHSH and CDR2 LQKENI. V was pared by 3 bases and J by 0 bases, with 8 bases between. This CDR3 reads CASSPPGLNTEAFF. The CDR3 region has the DNA TGTGCCAGCTCACCCCCAGGATTGAACACTGAAGCTTTCTTT.

This clone has more than one count but fewer than ten. V gene TRBV28 combines with J gene TRBJ1-2, with D possibly matching TRBD1 (6 bases). CDR1 is MDHEN and CDR2 is SYDVKM in the germline V gene. The CDR3 has 15 residues. Between the trimmed V and J ends, which lost 4 bases and 6 bases, there was a span of 18 bases. CDR3 nucleotides: TGTGCCAGCAGTTCTAGGGGGGGCGCTAGAAATGGCTACACCTTC. Protein sequence: CASSSRGGARNGYTF.

The chain uses TRBV30 and TRBJ2-7; 9 positions agree with TRBD1. With V trimmed by 5 bases and J by 3 bases, 8 bases remained unmatched. This CDR3 has 14 amino acids. Germline CDR1 is GTSNPN and CDR2 is SVGIG (reference sequence). In nucleotides, the CDR3 is TGTGCCTGGGGGCCGGGACAGGGTGTCTACGAGCAGTACTTC. Translation gives CAWGPGQGVYEQYF. Looking up the rest from reference TRBV30 and TRBJ2-7 gives the full variable domain: SQTIHQWPATLVQPVGSPLSLECTVEGTSNPNLYWYRQAAGRGLQLLFYSVGIGQISSEVPQNLSASRPQDRQFILSSKKLLLSDSGFYLCAWGPGQGVYEQYFGPGTRLTVT.

V usage is TRBV11-1 and J usage is TRBJ1-2; no reliable D call. V lost 4 bases to trimming and J lost 0 bases, with 12 bases between them. The CDR3 totals 15 residues. Looked up from germline, CDR1 is SGHAT and CDR2 is FQDESV (reference sequence). The CDR3 reads CASSSRVEANYGYTF. In nucleotides, the CDR3 is TGTGCCAGCAGCTCGAGGGTAGAGGCTAACTATGGCTACACCTTC.

The chain combines TRBV4-3 with TRBJ1-2; 8 nucleotides line up with TRBD1. The CDR3 loop spans 14 amino acids. The ends lost 0 bases at V and 5 bases at J; junction bases unmatched: 2. Germline V gene data show CDR1 as LGHNA and CDR2 as YSLEER. The CDR3 nucleotides are TGCGCCAGCAGCCAAGAGACAGGGGAGTATGGCTACACCTTC. Translating it yields CASSQETGEYGYTF.

The J gene is TRBJ2-7, the V gene TRBV29-1, with D possibly TRBD1 on 5 matching bases. Germline V gene data show CDR1 as SQVTM and CDR2 as ANQGSEA. The CDR3 has 14 amino acids. V shed 1 base and J shed 5 bases, with 15 bases lying between them. In nucleotides, the CDR3 is TGCAGCGTTGAAGGCCAGGGTTTGTCCCACGAGCAGTACTTC. Encoded protein: CSVEGQGLSHEQYF.

This chain uses TRBV7-8 with TRBJ1-2, with D possibly TRBD1 on 5 matching bases. The CDR3 consists of 15 residues. CDR1 is SGHVS, CDR2 FQNEAQ, per germline. V lost 1 base and J lost 4, with 13 bases in between. This CDR3 reads CASSLVPSGGYGYTF. The CDR3 DNA follows: TGTGCCAGCAGCTTAGTTCCCTCCGGGGGCTATGGCTACACCTTC.

Regarding this clone: Mismatch with germline at one junction end may stem from a read error. The same CDR3 arises from other DNA sequences in this sample as well. The V and J genes are TRBV19 and TRBJ1-1; TRBD1 matches 9 bases. The CDR3 covers 16 residues. Germline values: CDR1 LNHDA, CDR2 SQIVND (reference sequence). The CDR3 loop is CASSILGTGKFTEAFF. CDR3 DNA: TGCGCCAGTAGTATCCTTGGGACAGGGAAGTTCACTGAAGCTTTCTTT. The variable domain in full, completed from reference TRBV19 and TRBJ1-1, reads DGGITQSPKYLFRKEGQNVTLSCEQNLNHDAMYWYRQDPGQGLRLIYYSQIVNDFQKGDIAEGYSVSREKKESFPLTVTSAQKNPTAFYLCASSILGTGKFTEAFFGQGTRLTVV.